This TCR beta chain stems from a study of T-cell reconstitution after alpha-beta-depleted transplantation in children. The CDR3 totals 12 residues. Germline values: CDR1 MNHEY, CDR2 SVGEGT. V lost 5 bases, J lost 4 bases, and 9 bases lay in between. This clonotype was picked up many times. Unique molecular identifiers were incorporated into the prepared TCRbeta library. One entry per CDR3 protein, called by TCRdb with MiXCR from the PCR reads. Of about 22,000 distinct CDR3 sequences in the sample, about a tenth were seen once. The genes are TRBV6-2 or TRBV6-3 and TRBJ2-7; possibly TRBD1 for D (5 bases). Sequenced here: PBMCs from the stem cell graft donor, sampled from the stem cell graft. This TCR was sampled from a human donor who donated a stem cell graft to a child with chronic granulomatous disease. The DNA for the CDR3 is TGTGCCAGCAGTATAGACAGATACGAGCAGTACTTC. Translated, it gives CASSIDRYEQYF.